Listed here is a single TCR beta chain. This sample stems from a study of blood T cell repertoires in COVID-19. Study background: Samples of COVID-19 (acute and convalescent) were obtained from the United States, Italy and Spain. The cDNA or gDNA used as material had been derived from T cells, B-cell-depleted T cells, or PBMCs.

The authors' processing: Using reference gene primer amplification, nucleated cell counts were estimated. The method was immunoSEQ multiplex PCR; TCRdb's version includes in-frame clones alone and lacks a portion of them. For V, J and clone size, that table is used; D and trimming come from the DNA. The data show about 98,000 clones, around 72% seen once. The CDR3 is 14 residues long. The V gene lost 2 bases and the J gene lost 6 bases, with 14 bases spanning the gap. The V gene's germline CDR1 is SNHLY and CDR2 FYNNEI. V is TRBV2 and J is TRBJ2-7; D might be TRBD2 (5 bases). Sequences were obtained from peripheral blood. The sequence was collected from a man between 65 and 85 years old with acute or convalescent COVID-19. The CDR3 here is CASSERRLVTEQYF. CDR3 nucleotide sequence: TGTGCCAGCAGTGAACGGAGGCTAGTTACCGAGCAGTACTTC.